One and the same sample provided the 12 T cell receptor beta chains below, sequenced in a study of T cell responses to AZD1222 COVID-19 vaccine. Method: immunoSEQ multiplex PCR; TCRdb's copy keeps in-frame clones and lacks some. Here the sample spans roughly 120,000 clones, 81% being singletons. Sequencing used peripheral blood, obtained on day 0 of AZD1222 vaccination. These receptors all stem from an adult in good health.

This clone was observed a few times. The chain couples TRBV6-4 to TRBJ1-2; D is possibly TRBD1 (6 bases). V lost 3 bases and J lost 8, with 13 bases in between. Germline V CDR1 and CDR2: MRHNA, SNTAGT. This CDR3 contains 13 residues. The CDR3 spells CASSDQGMGGYTF. As DNA, the CDR3 is TGTGCCAGCAGTGATCAGGGGATGGGCGGCTACACCTTC.

The chain is built from TRBV4-1 and TRBJ2-7, with D hard to call. The CDR3 sequence is 14 residues long. The V gene lost 1 base and the J gene lost 4 bases, with 11 bases spanning the gap. Looked up from germline, CDR1 is MGHRA and CDR2 is YSYEKL. The CDR3 loop reads CASSQASKRYEQYF. For the CDR3, the DNA is TGCGCCAGCAGCCAAGCGTCCAAACGGTACGAGCAGTACTTC.

V gene TRBV7-6 combines with J gene TRBJ1-1, with D perhaps matching TRBD1 (5 bases). The germline V gene has CDR1 SGHVS and CDR2 FNYEAQ. The CDR3 loop spans 13 amino acids. Trimming removed 5 bases at V and 1 base at J, with 8 bases between. CDR3 coding DNA: TGTGCCAGCAGCCTCGGACAGAACACTGAAGCTTTCTTT. Encoded protein: CASSLGQNTEAFF. Full variable domain (rest looked up from reference TRBV7-6 and TRBJ1-1): GAGVSQSPRYKVTKRGQDVALRCDPISGHVSLYWYRQALGQGPEFLTYFNYEAQQDKSGLPNDRFSAERPEGSISTLTIQRTEQRDSAMYRCASSLGQNTEAFFGQGTRLTVV.

This sequence joins TRBV7-9 and TRBJ1-2, with 7 bases lining up with TRBD1. V shed 7 bases, J shed 8 bases, and the junction held 7 bases outside the gene matches. From germline, CDR1 is SEHNR and CDR2 FQNEAQ (reference sequence). This CDR3 region has 12 residues. The CDR3, as DNA: TGTGCCAGCACCCGGACAGGTGGAGGCTACACCTTC. Translated, it gives CASTRTGGGYTF.

This clone was counted only a few times. The chain carries TRBV2 and TRBJ1-1; D not resolved. Germline loops: CDR1 SNHLY, CDR2 FYNNEI. There are 14 residues in the CDR3. V was shortened by 1 base and J by 6 bases, with 12 bases between the two germline ends. DNA of the CDR3: TGTGCCAGCAGTGAAGGGGCCAGACTGTCTGAAGCTTTCTTT. This encodes CASSEGARLSEAFF.

This clone appeared once. The chain is built from TRBV19 and TRBJ1-1, with a weak D call TRBD1 (6 bases). The CDR3 has 13 amino acids. Trimming took 5 bases from V and 11 from J, leaving 18 bases between them. The V gene's germline CDR1 is LNHDA and CDR2 SQIVND (reference sequence). CDR3 residues: CASSRPQGGWAFF. The CDR3 DNA is TGTGCCAGTAGTCGCCCACAGGGAGGATGGGCTTTCTTT.

The rearrangement links TRBV2 to TRBJ2-1; TRBD2 matches at 10 bases. V gave up 4 bases and J gave up 4 bases; unmatched junction bases: 4. The CDR3 is made up of 15 amino acids. Germline CDR1 is SNHLY and CDR2 is FYNNEI. This CDR3 reads CASSGSGGAYNEQFF. The CDR3 DNA reads as TGTGCCAGCAGTGGGAGCGGGGGGGCATACAATGAGCAGTTCTTC.

The chain carries TRBV9 and TRBJ2-3; D may match TRBD1 or TRBD2 (5 bases each). Germline-derived CDR1 and CDR2 are SGDLS and YYNGEE. This CDR3 contains 16 residues. V dropped 9 bases and J dropped 4 bases, with 24 bases sitting between them. CDR3 residues: CATGQGPLRGADTQYF. DNA of the CDR3: TGTGCCACCGGGCAGGGTCCGCTGAGGGGAGCAGATACGCAGTATTTT.

V usage is TRBV7-2 and J usage is TRBJ1-2, with D possibly being TRBD1 (6 bases). Trimming cost V 4 bases and J 3 bases, with 21 bases left between them. Germline V CDR1 and CDR2: SGHTA, FQGNSA. The CDR3 is 17 amino acids. The CDR3 protein is CASSSPGQTQRDYGYTF. CDR3 in DNA: TGTGCCAGCAGCTCTCCCGGACAGACACAGCGGGACTATGGCTACACCTTC.

This rearrangement joins TRBV5-1 to TRBJ1-4; 11 nucleotides align to TRBD1. The junction had 13 bases not matched to a gene; V was cut back by 2 bases and J by 7 bases. Germline V gene lookup returns CDR1 SGHRS and CDR2 YFSETQ. The CDR3 is made up of 18 amino acids. The CDR3 bases are TGCGCCAGCAGCTTCAGGACAGGGGGCGTCCAGAATGGTGAAAAACTGTTTTTT. It yields the protein CASSFRTGGVQNGEKLFF.

This clone was counted a few times. This chain connects TRBV5-8 to TRBJ1-1, with D hard to call. V lost 0 bases, J lost 0 bases, and 9 bases lay in between. CDR1 and CDR2 from the germline V gene are SGHTS and YDEGEE. The CDR3 is made up of 15 amino acids. CDR3 bases: TGTGCCAGCAGCTTGGGTATATCGGTGAACACTGAAGCTTTCTTT. Translated: CASSLGISVNTEAFF.

The rearrangement joins TRBV2 to TRBJ1-1; no definite D call. Trimming cost V 6 bases and J 5 bases, with 19 bases left between them. Looked up from germline, CDR1 is SNHLY and CDR2 is FYNNEI. This CDR3 contains 15 residues. For the CDR3, the DNA is TGTGCCAGCAGCGGACCTGGGGAGGCAAAAACTGAAGCTTTCTTT. Protein: CASSGPGEAKTEAFF.